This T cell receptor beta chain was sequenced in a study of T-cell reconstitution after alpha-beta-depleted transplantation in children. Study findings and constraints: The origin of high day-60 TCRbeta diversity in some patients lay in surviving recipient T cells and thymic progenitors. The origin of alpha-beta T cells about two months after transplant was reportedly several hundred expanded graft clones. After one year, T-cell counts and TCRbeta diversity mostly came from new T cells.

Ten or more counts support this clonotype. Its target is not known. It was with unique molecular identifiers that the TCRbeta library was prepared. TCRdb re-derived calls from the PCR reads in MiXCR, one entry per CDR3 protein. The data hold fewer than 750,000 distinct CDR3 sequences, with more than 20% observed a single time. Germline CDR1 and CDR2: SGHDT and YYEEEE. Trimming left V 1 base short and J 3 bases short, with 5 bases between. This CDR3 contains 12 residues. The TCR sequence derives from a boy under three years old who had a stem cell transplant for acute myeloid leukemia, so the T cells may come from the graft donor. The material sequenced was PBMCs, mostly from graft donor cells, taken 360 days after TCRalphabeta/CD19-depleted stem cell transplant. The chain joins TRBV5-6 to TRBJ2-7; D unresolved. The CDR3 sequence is CASSLYYYEQYF. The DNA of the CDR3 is TGTGCCAGCAGCTTGTATTACTACGAGCAGTACTTC.